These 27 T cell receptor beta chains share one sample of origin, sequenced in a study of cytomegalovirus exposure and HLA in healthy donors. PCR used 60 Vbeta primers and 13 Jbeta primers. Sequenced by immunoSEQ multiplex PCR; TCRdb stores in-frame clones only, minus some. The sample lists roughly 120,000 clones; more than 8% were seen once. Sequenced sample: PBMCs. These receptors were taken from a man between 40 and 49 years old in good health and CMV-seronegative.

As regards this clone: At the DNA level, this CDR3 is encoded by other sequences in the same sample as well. The CDR3: CASSVDGTVNTGELFF. CDR3 coding DNA: TGTGCCAGCAGCGTAGATGGGACAGTAAACACCGGGGAGCTGTTTTTT. The chain uses TRBV9 and TRBJ2-2; 7 bases match TRBD1. V was clipped by 0 bases and J by 2 bases; unmatched bases: 4. Per the germline V gene, CDR1 is SGDLS and CDR2 is YYNGEE. The CDR3 extends over 16 amino acids.

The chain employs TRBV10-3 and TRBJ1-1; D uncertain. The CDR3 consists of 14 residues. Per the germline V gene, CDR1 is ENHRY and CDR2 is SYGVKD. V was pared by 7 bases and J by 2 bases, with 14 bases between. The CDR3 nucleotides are TGTGCCATCACCCGAAGCCCCGAAAACACTGAAGCTTTCTTT. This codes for CAITRSPENTEAFF.

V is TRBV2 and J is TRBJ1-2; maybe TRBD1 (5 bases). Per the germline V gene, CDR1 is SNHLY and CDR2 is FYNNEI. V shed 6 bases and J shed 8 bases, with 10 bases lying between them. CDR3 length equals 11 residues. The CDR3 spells CASRGLEGYTF. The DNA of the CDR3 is TGTGCCAGCAGGGGGCTGGAGGGCTACACCTTC. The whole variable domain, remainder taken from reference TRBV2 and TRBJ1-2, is EPEVTQTPSHQVTQMGQEVILRCVPISNHLYFYWYRQILGQKVEFLVSFYNNEISEKSEIFDDQFSVERPDGSNFTLKIRSTKLEDSAMYFCASRGLEGYTFGSGTRLTVV.

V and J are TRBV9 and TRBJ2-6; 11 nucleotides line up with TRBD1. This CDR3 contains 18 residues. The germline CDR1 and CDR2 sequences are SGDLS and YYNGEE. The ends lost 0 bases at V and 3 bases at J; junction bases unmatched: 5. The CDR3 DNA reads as TGTGCCAGCAGCGTAGGCAGGACAGGGGGCGTTGGGGCCAACGTCCTGACTTTC. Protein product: CASSVGRTGGVGANVLTF.

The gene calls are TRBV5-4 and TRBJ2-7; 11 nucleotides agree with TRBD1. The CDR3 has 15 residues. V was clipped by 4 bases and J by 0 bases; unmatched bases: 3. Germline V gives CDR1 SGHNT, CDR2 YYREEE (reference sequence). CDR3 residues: CASSGGTGGSYEQYF. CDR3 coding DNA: TGTGCCAGCAGCGGGGGGACAGGGGGCTCCTACGAGCAGTACTTC.

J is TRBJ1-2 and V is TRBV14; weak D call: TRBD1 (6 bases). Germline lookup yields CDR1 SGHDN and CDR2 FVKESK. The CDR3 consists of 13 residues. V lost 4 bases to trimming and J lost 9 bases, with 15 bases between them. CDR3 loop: CASSPRGGSSYTF. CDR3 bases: TGTGCCAGCAGCCCCCGGGGGGGCTCGAGCTACACCTTC.

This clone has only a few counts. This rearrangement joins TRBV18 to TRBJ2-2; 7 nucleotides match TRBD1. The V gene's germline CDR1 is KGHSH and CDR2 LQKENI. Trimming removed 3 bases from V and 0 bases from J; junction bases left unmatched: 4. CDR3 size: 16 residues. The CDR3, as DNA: TGTGCCAGCTCACCGAGGGGACAGACGAACACCGGGGAGCTGTTTTTT. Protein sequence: CASSPRGQTNTGELFF.

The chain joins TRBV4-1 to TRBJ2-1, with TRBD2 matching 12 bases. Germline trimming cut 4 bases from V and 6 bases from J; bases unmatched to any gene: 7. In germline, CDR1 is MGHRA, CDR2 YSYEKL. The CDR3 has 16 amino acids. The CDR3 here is CASSRPPSGGANEQFF. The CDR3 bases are TGCGCCAGCAGCCGCCCACCTAGCGGGGGGGCCAATGAGCAGTTCTTC.

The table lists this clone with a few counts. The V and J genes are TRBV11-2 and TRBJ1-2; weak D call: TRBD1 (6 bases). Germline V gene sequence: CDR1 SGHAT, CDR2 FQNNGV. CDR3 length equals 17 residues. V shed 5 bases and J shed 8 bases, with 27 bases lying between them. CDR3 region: CASSNYRAGDGTKGYTF. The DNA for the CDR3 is TGTGCCAGCAGCAATTACCGGGCAGGGGATGGAACTAAGGGCTACACCTTC.

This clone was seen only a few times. The CDR3 region has the DNA TGTGCCAGCAGTGGTTGGCAGGGGGTTGATGGCTACACCTTC. Its translation is CASSGWQGVDGYTF. The chain combines TRBV2 with TRBJ1-2; TRBD1 agrees at 7 bases. This CDR3 region has 14 residues. V shed 4 bases, J shed 6 bases, and the junction held 8 bases outside the gene matches. Per the germline V gene, CDR1 is SNHLY and CDR2 is FYNNEI.

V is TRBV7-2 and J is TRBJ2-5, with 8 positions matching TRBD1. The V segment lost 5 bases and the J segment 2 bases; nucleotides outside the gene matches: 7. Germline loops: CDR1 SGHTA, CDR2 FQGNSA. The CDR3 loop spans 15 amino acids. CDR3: CASSLLRQGQETQYF. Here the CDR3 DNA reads TGTGCCAGCAGCCTGCTCCGACAGGGGCAAGAGACCCAGTACTTC.

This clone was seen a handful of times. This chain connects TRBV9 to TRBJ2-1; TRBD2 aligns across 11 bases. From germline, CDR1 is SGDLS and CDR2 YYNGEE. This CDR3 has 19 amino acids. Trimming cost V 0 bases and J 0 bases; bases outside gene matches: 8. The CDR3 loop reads CASSVEASGGRSSYNEQFF. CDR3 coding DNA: TGTGCCAGCAGCGTAGAGGCTAGCGGGGGGCGTAGCTCCTACAATGAGCAGTTCTTC.

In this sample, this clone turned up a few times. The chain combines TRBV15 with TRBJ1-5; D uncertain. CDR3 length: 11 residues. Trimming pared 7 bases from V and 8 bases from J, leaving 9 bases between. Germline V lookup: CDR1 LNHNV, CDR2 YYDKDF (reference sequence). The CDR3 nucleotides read TGTGCCACCATATGTTTTGAGCCCCAGCATTTT. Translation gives CATICFEPQHF.

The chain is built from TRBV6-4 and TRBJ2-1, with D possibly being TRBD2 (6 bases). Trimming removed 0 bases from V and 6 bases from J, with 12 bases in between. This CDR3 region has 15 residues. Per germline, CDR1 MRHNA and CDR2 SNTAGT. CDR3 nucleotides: TGTGCCAGCAGTGACTCGAGGAGGGGCCTCAATGAGCAGTTCTTC. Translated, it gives CASSDSRRGLNEQFF.

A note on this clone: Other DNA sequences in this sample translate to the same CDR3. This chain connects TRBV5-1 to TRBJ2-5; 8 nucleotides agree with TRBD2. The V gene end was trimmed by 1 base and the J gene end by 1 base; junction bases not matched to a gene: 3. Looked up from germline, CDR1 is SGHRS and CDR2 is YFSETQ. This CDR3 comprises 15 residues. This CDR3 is CASSLRGGPQETQYF. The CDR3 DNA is TGCGCCAGCAGCTTGCGGGGGGGGCCCCAAGAGACCCAGTACTTC.

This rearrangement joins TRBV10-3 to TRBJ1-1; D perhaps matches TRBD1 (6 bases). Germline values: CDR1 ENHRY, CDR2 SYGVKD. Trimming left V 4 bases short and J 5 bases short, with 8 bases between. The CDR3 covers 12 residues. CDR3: CAISVRGTEAFF. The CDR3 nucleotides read TGTGCCATCAGTGTCAGGGGAACTGAAGCTTTCTTT.

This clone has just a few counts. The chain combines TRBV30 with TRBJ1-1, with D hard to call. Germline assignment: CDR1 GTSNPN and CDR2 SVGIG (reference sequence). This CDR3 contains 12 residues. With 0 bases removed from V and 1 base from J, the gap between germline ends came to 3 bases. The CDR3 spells CAWSVGNTEAFF. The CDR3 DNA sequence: TGTGCCTGGAGTGTCGGGAACACTGAAGCTTTCTTT.

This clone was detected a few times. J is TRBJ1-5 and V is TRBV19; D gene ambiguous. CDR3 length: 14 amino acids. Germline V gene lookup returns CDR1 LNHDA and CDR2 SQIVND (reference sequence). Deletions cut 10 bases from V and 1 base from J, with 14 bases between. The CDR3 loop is CATAWRASNQPQHF. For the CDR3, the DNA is TGTGCCACCGCTTGGAGGGCGAGCAATCAGCCCCAGCATTTT. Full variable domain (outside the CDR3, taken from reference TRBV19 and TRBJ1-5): DGGITQSPKYLFRKEGQNVTLSCEQNLNHDAMYWYRQDPGQGLRLIYYSQIVNDFQKGDIAEGYSVSREKKESFPLTVTSAQKNPTAFYLCATAWRASNQPQHFGDGTRLSIL.

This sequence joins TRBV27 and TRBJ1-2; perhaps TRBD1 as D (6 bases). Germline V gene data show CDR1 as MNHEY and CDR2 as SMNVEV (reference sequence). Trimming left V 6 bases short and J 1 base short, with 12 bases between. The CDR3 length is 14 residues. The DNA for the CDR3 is TGTGCCAGCAGACCTCCAGGGGATAACTATGGCTACACCTTC. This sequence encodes CASRPPGDNYGYTF.

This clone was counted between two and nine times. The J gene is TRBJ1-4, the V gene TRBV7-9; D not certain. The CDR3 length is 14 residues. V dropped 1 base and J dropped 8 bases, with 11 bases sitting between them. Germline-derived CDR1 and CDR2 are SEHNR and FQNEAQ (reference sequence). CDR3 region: CASSLELEDEKLFF. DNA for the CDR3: TGTGCCAGCAGCTTAGAACTGGAGGACGAAAAACTGTTTTTT.

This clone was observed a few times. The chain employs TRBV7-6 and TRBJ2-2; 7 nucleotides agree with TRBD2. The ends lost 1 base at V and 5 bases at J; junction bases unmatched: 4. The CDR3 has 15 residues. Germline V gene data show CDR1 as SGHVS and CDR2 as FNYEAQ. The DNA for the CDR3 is TGTGCCAGCAGCTTAGGGGGGGGGAAGACCGGGGAGCTGTTTTTT. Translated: CASSLGGGKTGELFF.

As DNA, the CDR3 is TGTGCCAGCAGCGTAGGCCGGGTGGGTCGCTACACCTTC. The encoded protein is CASSVGRVGRYTF. The chain employs TRBV9 and TRBJ1-2; D is unresolved. Germline CDR1 is SGDLS and CDR2 is YYNGEE. V dropped 0 bases and J dropped 9 bases, with 12 bases sitting between them. This CDR3 is 13 amino acids long.

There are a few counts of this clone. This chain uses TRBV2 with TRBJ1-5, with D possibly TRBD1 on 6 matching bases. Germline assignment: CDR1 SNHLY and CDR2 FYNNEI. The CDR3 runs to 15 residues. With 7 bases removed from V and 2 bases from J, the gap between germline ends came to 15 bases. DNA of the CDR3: TGTGCCAGCACGCATACTGACAGGCGCAATCAGCCCCAGCATTTT. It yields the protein CASTHTDRRNQPQHF.

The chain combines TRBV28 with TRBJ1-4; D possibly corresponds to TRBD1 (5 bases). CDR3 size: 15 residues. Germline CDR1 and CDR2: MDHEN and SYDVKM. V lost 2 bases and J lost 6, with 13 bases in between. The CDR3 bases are TGTGCCAGCAGTTTAATACGGGGGGGGGATGAAAAACTGTTTTTT. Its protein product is CASSLIRGGDEKLFF.

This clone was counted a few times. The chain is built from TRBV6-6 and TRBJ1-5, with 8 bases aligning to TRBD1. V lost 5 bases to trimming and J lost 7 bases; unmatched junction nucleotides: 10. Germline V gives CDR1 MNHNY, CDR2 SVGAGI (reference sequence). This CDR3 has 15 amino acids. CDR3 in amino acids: CASSVMTGANQPQHF. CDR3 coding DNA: TGTGCCAGCAGTGTAATGACAGGGGCTAACCAGCCCCAGCATTTT.

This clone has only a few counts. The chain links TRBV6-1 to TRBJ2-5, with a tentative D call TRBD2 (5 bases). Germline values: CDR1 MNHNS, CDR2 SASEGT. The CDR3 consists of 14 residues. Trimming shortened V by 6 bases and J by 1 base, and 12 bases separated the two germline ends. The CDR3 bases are TGTGCCAGCAGGGTTCCGGGATTCCAAGAGACCCAGTACTTC. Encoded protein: CASRVPGFQETQYF.

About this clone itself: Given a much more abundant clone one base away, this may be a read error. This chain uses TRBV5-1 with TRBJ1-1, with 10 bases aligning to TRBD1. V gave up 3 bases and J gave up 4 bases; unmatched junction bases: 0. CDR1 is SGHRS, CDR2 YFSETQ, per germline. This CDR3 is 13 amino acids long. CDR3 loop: CASSWTGGTEAFF. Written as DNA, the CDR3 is TGCGCCAGCAGCTGGACAGGGGGCACTGAAGCTTTCTTT.